This entry lists 8 T cell receptor beta chains sequenced from one sample in a study of shared clonotypes between healthy human individuals. CD8 cells classed as naive were CD45RO-negative and positively selected for CCR7, excluding terminally differentiated effector memory CD45RA+ cells. TCRdb's table, derived via immunoSEQ multiplex PCR, lists solely in-frame clones and lacks some. The sample carries about 2 million clones, approximately 94% recorded once. Sequences were obtained from naive CD8+ T cells sorted from blood. These receptors were collected from a man in his late teens or twenties in good health.

The chain carries TRBV30 and TRBJ1-2; no definite D call. V was clipped by 0 bases and J by 7 bases, with 9 bases between them. There are 12 residues in the CDR3. CDR1 is GTSNPN and CDR2 is SVGIG in the germline V gene (reference sequence). CDR3 sequence: CAWSVDSSGYTF. The CDR3 DNA follows: TGTGCCTGGAGTGTAGATAGTAGTGGCTACACCTTC.

The chain recombines TRBV7-2 with TRBJ1-5; weak D call: TRBD1 (6 bases). Germline lookup yields CDR1 SGHTA and CDR2 FQGNSA. V dropped 5 bases and J dropped 6 bases, with 11 bases sitting between them. The CDR3 is 13 amino acids. The CDR3: CASSQGHSQPQHF. DNA for the CDR3: TGTGCCAGCAGCCAGGGGCATAGTCAGCCCCAGCATTTT.

This rearrangement joins TRBV5-1 to TRBJ2-1; 9 bases agree with TRBD2. Germline V lookup: CDR1 SGHRS, CDR2 YFSETQ. This CDR3 spans 15 amino acids. The J segment lost 4 bases and the V segment lost 4 bases, leaving 6 bases of the junction unmatched. This CDR3 reads CASSPGTSPYNEQFF. DNA for the CDR3: TGCGCCAGCAGCCCCGGGACTAGCCCTTACAATGAGCAGTTCTTC.

A word on this clone: This sample also contains other DNA sequences that code for the same CDR3. This chain links TRBV18 with TRBJ2-7; the D call may be TRBD1 or TRBD2 (5 bases each). In germline, CDR1 is KGHSH, CDR2 LQKENI. The CDR3 runs 16 residues. V lost 0 bases, J lost 0 bases, and 12 bases lay in between. The CDR3, as DNA: TGTGCCAGCTCACCACCTCCGGGGCAGAGCTCCTACGAGCAGTACTTC. Protein sequence: CASSPPPGQSSYEQYF. The full variable domain, with the rest looked up from reference TRBV18 and TRBJ2-7, is NAGVMQNPRHLVRRRGQEARLRCSPMKGHSHVYWYRQLPEEGLKFMVYLQKENIIDESGMPKERFSAEFPKEGPSILRIQQVVRGDSAAYFCASSPPPGQSSYEQYFGPGTRLTVT.

As regards this clone: Within the sample, other DNA sequences also encode this same CDR3. The chain has TRBV27 and TRBJ2-2, with TRBD2 as a possible D gene (5 bases). CDR1 and CDR2 from the germline V gene are MNHEY and SMNVEV (reference sequence). The germline V and J ends were trimmed by 2 bases and 1 base, with 5 bases remaining between them. The CDR3 extends over 14 amino acids. CDR3 coding DNA: TGTGCCAGCAGTTTAGGACTGAACACCGGGGAGCTGTTTTTT. Amino acids: CASSLGLNTGELFF.

The V and J genes are TRBV5-6 and TRBJ2-7, with TRBD1 identical over 11 bases. After removal of 3 bases from V and 5 bases from J, the junction contained 10 bases not matched to a gene. This CDR3 has 16 amino acids. The germline V gene has CDR1 SGHDT and CDR2 YYEEEE. The CDR3 sequence: CASSSRTGGGLDEQYF. The CDR3 region has the DNA TGTGCCAGCAGCTCTCGGACAGGGGGCGGTTTGGACGAGCAGTACTTC.

V gene TRBV7-9 combines with J gene TRBJ2-7; 8 nucleotides match TRBD2. The germline gives CDR1 SEHNR, CDR2 FQNEAQ (reference sequence). The CDR3 consists of 15 residues. The V segment lost 3 bases and the J segment 2 bases; nucleotides outside the gene matches: 6. The chain's CDR3 is CASSFPPGGTYEQYF. The CDR3 coding sequence is TGTGCCAGCAGCTTCCCTCCGGGAGGGACCTACGAGCAGTACTTC.

This chain connects TRBV6-1 to TRBJ1-5; tentative D call: TRBD1 (5 bases). The germline V gene has CDR1 MNHNS and CDR2 SASEGT. Trimming pared 4 bases from V and 0 bases from J, leaving 13 bases between. The CDR3 is made up of 16 amino acids. As DNA, the CDR3 is TGTGCCAGCAGTGGGGACTGGGCGTATAGCAATCAGCCCCAGCATTTT. Translation: CASSGDWAYSNQPQHF.